One and the same sample provided the 14 T cell receptor beta chains below, sequenced in a study of identical twins. MiXCR, run by TCRdb on the 5' RACE reads, gives a single entry per CDR3 protein. The sample has 100,000 or so distinct CDR3 sequences, about 5.6% seen once. Sample: memory T cells sorted from blood. These receptors were collected from a woman aged 45-65 years in good health.

This clonotype has a count of ten or more. V and J are TRBV7-9 and TRBJ1-1; 7 positions agree with TRBD1. This CDR3 has 14 amino acids. V lost 5 bases, J lost 4 bases, and 7 bases stayed unmatched. Germline lookup yields CDR1 SEHNR and CDR2 FQNEAQ (reference sequence). The CDR3 sequence is CASSQGGGGTEAFF. The CDR3 DNA is TGTGCCAGCAGCCAGGGGGGAGGGGGCACTGAAGCTTTCTTT.

The chain has TRBV6-5 and TRBJ2-6, with TRBD1 matching over 7 bases. The trim removed 6 bases at V and 2 bases at J, leaving 4 bases unmatched. Germline CDR1 and CDR2: MNHEY and SVGAGI. The CDR3 loop spans 15 amino acids. The CDR3 nucleotides are TGTGCCAGCAGGGATACAGGGGCTGGGGCCAACGTCCTGACTTTC. As protein: CASRDTGAGANVLTF.

This clonotype was seen many times. This chain uses TRBV2 with TRBJ1-5; D is unresolved. Germline V gene sequence: CDR1 SNHLY, CDR2 FYNNEI. Trimming stripped 5 bases from V and 2 bases from J, with 22 bases between. The CDR3 is made up of 18 amino acids. As DNA, the CDR3 is TGTGCCAGCAGTCCTTCGGGCCCCCACAGAACGGGCAATCAGCCCCAGCATTTT. Its translation: CASSPSGPHRTGNQPQHF.

This clonotype was seen ten or more times. V and J are TRBV28 and TRBJ2-5; perhaps TRBD1 as D (7 bases). V was trimmed by 2 bases and J by 5 bases, leaving 12 bases between them. Germline V gene lookup returns CDR1 MDHEN and CDR2 SYDVKM. The CDR3 loop spans 14 amino acids. The CDR3 loop reads CASSLGGGGETQYF. The CDR3 nucleotides read TGTGCCAGCAGTTTAGGAGGGGGCGGGGAGACCCAGTACTTC. The variable domain in full, with the rest retrieved from reference TRBV28 and TRBJ2-5, is DVKVTQSSRYLVKRTGEKVFLECVQDMDHENMFWYRQDPGLGLRLIYFSYDVKMKEKGDIPEGYSVSREKKERFSLILESASTNQTSMYLCASSLGGGGETQYFGPGTRLLVL.

This clonotype was detected ten times or more. V gene TRBV6-2 or TRBV6-3 combines with J gene TRBJ2-7, with 13 bases that match TRBD2. The junction had 13 bases not matched to a gene; V was cut back by 6 bases and J by 2 bases. The CDR3 loop spans 18 amino acids. The germline V gene encodes CDR1 MNHEY and CDR2 SVGEGT. The CDR3: CASSPKAPLAGGPYEQYF. CDR3 in DNA: TGTGCCAGCAGCCCCAAGGCCCCACTAGCGGGAGGGCCCTACGAGCAGTACTTC.

V is TRBV4-1 and J is TRBJ2-7; unclear D gene. V shed 4 bases and J shed 2 bases, with 12 bases lying between them. The CDR3 consists of 14 residues. Looked up from germline, CDR1 is MGHRA and CDR2 is YSYEKL. The CDR3 spells CASSPPASPYEQYF. The CDR3 DNA reads TGCGCCAGCAGCCCACCGGCCAGCCCCTACGAGCAGTACTTC.

This clonotype was counted many times. The rearrangement uses TRBV20-1 and TRBJ2-5, with a tentative D call TRBD2 (5 bases). The CDR3 extends over 12 amino acids. Trimming took 4 bases from V and 0 from J, leaving 6 bases between them. The germline CDR1 and CDR2 sequences are DFQATT and SNEGSKA (reference sequence). CDR3 bases: TGCAGTGCTACGGGGTACCAAGAGACCCAGTACTTC. Protein sequence: CSATGYQETQYF.

This clonotype was seen a few times. The chain joins TRBV15 to TRBJ2-5; D possibly corresponds to TRBD1 (5 bases). Germline lookup yields CDR1 LNHNV and CDR2 YYDKDF (reference sequence). V dropped 5 bases and J dropped 3 bases, with 16 bases sitting between them. The CDR3 loop spans 15 amino acids. The CDR3 reads CATSPRGDRKETQYF. CDR3 nucleotide sequence: TGTGCCACCAGCCCCCGTGGCGACAGAAAAGAGACCCAGTACTTC.

This clonotype was found many times. The rearrangement joins TRBV4-1 to TRBJ1-2; TRBD1 agrees at 8 bases. The CDR3 runs 16 residues. V gave up 2 bases and J gave up 0 bases; unmatched junction bases: 5. Germline-derived CDR1 and CDR2 are MGHRA and YSYEKL. CDR3 sequence reads: CASSQPGQGANYGYTF. In DNA, the CDR3 is TGCGCCAGCAGCCAACCTGGACAGGGCGCTAACTATGGCTACACCTTC.

This chain links TRBV7-8 with TRBJ2-7; 9 positions match TRBD1. Germline CDR1 reads SGHVS; CDR2 reads FQNEAQ. The CDR3 spans 14 residues. The J segment lost 5 bases and the V segment lost 2 bases, leaving 4 bases of the junction unmatched. The CDR3 reads CASSLRTGVNEQYV. CDR3 in DNA: TGTGCCAGCAGCTTACGGACAGGGGTTAACGAGCAGTACGTC.

Ten or more counts support this clonotype. This sequence joins TRBV2 and TRBJ1-5, with 7 bases matching TRBD1. V lost 2 bases, J lost 6 bases, and 4 bases stayed unmatched. The CDR3 is 14 residues long. The V gene's germline CDR1 is SNHLY and CDR2 FYNNEI. Here the CDR3 DNA reads TGTGCCAGCAGTGAATTGACAGGGCGTCAGCCCCAGCATTTT. Protein: CASSELTGRQPQHF.

This clonotype has only a few counts. CDR3 coding DNA: TGTGCCAGCAGCTTAACTTTTTGGGGCAATCAGCCCCAGCATTTT. Protein: CASSLTFWGNQPQHF. The V call is TRBV27, the J call TRBJ1-5, with unresolved D. V lost 6 bases and J 2 bases, leaving 14 bases between the germline ends. The CDR3 runs 15 residues. Germline values: CDR1 MNHEY, CDR2 SMNVEV (reference sequence).

The chain couples TRBV5-6 to TRBJ1-4, with unresolved D. V lost 3 bases and J 7 bases, leaving 10 bases between the germline ends. CDR1 and CDR2 (germline): SGHDT, YYEEEE. The CDR3 length is 13 residues. The CDR3 nucleotides are TGTGCCAGCAGCTCAGGAAGATTTGAAAAACTGTTTTTT. Its protein is CASSSGRFEKLFF.

A few counts support this clonotype. V gene TRBV30 combines with J gene TRBJ2-2; D may be TRBD2 (6 bases). The V end lost 4 bases, the J end lost 1 base, and 7 bases lay between the germline ends. The CDR3 sequence is 13 residues long. From germline, CDR1 is GTSNPN and CDR2 SVGIG (reference sequence). The CDR3 spells CAWNSGNTGELFF. CDR3 coding DNA: TGTGCCTGGAATAGCGGGAACACCGGGGAGCTGTTTTTT.